Shown below are 25 T cell receptor beta chains from a single sample sequenced in a study of cytomegalovirus exposure and HLA in healthy donors. Measured with immunoSEQ multiplex PCR; TCRdb has only the in-frame clones, and not every one. The table shows over 130,000 clones, with 85% to 90% occurring only once. Specimen: PBMCs. The receptor set was obtained from a man younger than 35 in good health and CMV-seropositive.

The chain joins TRBV6-1 to TRBJ1-3; 11 bases match TRBD1. The CDR3 has 15 residues. Trimming cost V 8 bases and J 7 bases; bases outside gene matches: 10. Germline V gene sequence: CDR1 MNHNS, CDR2 SASEGT. CDR3 DNA: TGTGCCAGCTGTCAACCGGGACAGGGGGTGAACACCATATATTTT. Protein product: CASCQPGQGVNTIYF.

The chain recombines TRBV9 with TRBJ2-3; weak D call: TRBD2 (6 bases). Trimming cost V 0 bases and J 2 bases, with 10 bases left between them. The germline V gene encodes CDR1 SGDLS and CDR2 YYNGEE. The CDR3 extends over 15 amino acids. The CDR3 sequence: CASSVAGLSTDTQYF. The CDR3 DNA follows: TGTGCCAGCAGCGTAGCAGGACTATCCACAGATACGCAGTATTTT.

The chain employs TRBV6-5 and TRBJ1-2; D remains unclear. V lost 5 bases and J 5 bases, leaving 15 bases between the germline ends. The CDR3 contains 14 residues. From germline, CDR1 is MNHEY and CDR2 SVGAGI. CDR3 coding DNA: TGTGCCAGCAGTCTCCAGAGGGCCTCTTATGGCTACACCTTC. Translation gives CASSLQRASYGYTF.

This chain links TRBV5-4 with TRBJ2-3; 12 bases line up with TRBD1. Looked up from germline, CDR1 is SGHNT and CDR2 is YYREEE (reference sequence). The CDR3 is made up of 16 amino acids. V shed 3 bases and J 5 bases; nucleotides not matched to a gene: 7. The CDR3 nucleotides are TGTGCCAGCAGCTGGGGGACAGGGGGCAAACGAGATACGCAGTATTTT. Translated: CASSWGTGGKRDTQYF.

The CDR3 nucleotides read TGTGCCAGCCGGGGATTCGGTTCCTACAATGAGCAGTTCTTC. Its translation: CASRGFGSYNEQFF. The chain employs TRBV13 and TRBJ2-1, with TRBD2 as a possible D gene (5 bases). This CDR3 region has 14 residues. Trimming removed 8 bases from V and 1 base from J, with 12 bases in between. CDR1 is PRHDT and CDR2 is FYEKMQ in the germline V gene (reference sequence).

J is TRBJ2-7 and V is TRBV5-1, with TRBD1 as a possible D gene (5 bases). This CDR3 is 17 amino acids long. V shed 3 bases and J shed 5 bases, with 24 bases lying between them. CDR1 and CDR2 (germline): SGHRS, YFSETQ. The CDR3 here is CASSYSSNTDTDDEQYF. The CDR3 DNA follows: TGCGCCAGCAGCTATTCTTCGAATACGGACACGGACGACGAGCAGTACTTC.

This rearrangement joins TRBV27 to TRBJ2-1; 11 bases match TRBD2. V gave up 4 bases and J gave up 11 bases; unmatched junction bases: 4. Germline V CDR1 and CDR2: MNHEY, SMNVEV (reference sequence). The CDR3 covers 13 residues. CDR3 sequence (DNA): TGTGCCAGCAGTTCTATAGCGGGGGGGAAGCAGTTCTTC. This gives the protein CASSSIAGGKQFF.

This clone was seen more than once but under ten times. This chain links TRBV7-8 with TRBJ2-4; maybe TRBD2 (6 bases). The germline V and J ends were trimmed by 1 base and 0 bases, with 7 bases remaining between them. CDR1 SGHVS and CDR2 FQNEAQ come from the germline V gene. The CDR3 has 15 amino acids. The CDR3 protein is CASSLGGVAKNIQYF. The CDR3 DNA is TGTGCCAGCAGCTTAGGGGGGGTAGCCAAAAACATTCAGTACTTC. The full variable domain, rest sourced from reference TRBV7-8 and TRBJ2-4, is GAGVSQSPRYKVAKRGQDVALRCDPISGHVSLFWYQQALGQGPEFLTYFQNEAQLDKSGLPSDRFFAERPEGSVSTLKIQRTQQEDSAVYLCASSLGGVAKNIQYFGAGTRLSVL.

The V call is TRBV27, the J call TRBJ2-1; tentative D call: TRBD2 (5 bases). V was clipped by 2 bases and J by 2 bases, with 10 bases between them. Germline V lookup: CDR1 MNHEY, CDR2 SMNVEV (reference sequence). The CDR3 spans 15 residues. In DNA, the CDR3 is TGTGCCAGCAGTTTAGAGAGGGCGCCCTACAATGAGCAGTTCTTC. As protein: CASSLERAPYNEQFF.

The rearrangement links TRBV21-1 to TRBJ2-7; the tabulated D call, TRBD1, remains unverified against the DNA. TRBV21-1 is labeled a pseudogene. CDR3 length equals 20 residues. CDR3 bases: TGTGCCAGCAGCAAAGTGGCGACAGGGGGCGCAGGTCACATTTTTTACGAGCAGTACTTC. Its protein product is CASSKVATGGAGHIFYEQYF.

Comment on this clone: The sample holds other DNA sequences that translate to the same CDR3. The chain uses TRBV30 and TRBJ2-6; D gene ambiguous. Germline loops: CDR1 GTSNPN, CDR2 SVGIG (reference sequence). This CDR3 is built from 16 residues. Trimming stripped 4 bases from V and 0 bases from J, with 13 bases between. The DNA of the CDR3 is TGTGCCTGGACTTTCGGTAGACTCTCTGGGGCCAACGTCCTGACTTTC. It specifies CAWTFGRLSGANVLTF.

V is TRBV4-1 and J is TRBJ1-3; maybe TRBD1 (6 bases). Trimming stripped 4 bases from V and 3 bases from J, with 13 bases between. The CDR3 loop spans 15 amino acids. Germline assignment: CDR1 MGHRA and CDR2 YSYEKL. DNA of the CDR3: TGCGCCAGCAGCCTCCGTACAGGGAGTGGAAACACCATATATTTT. Translating it yields CASSLRTGSGNTIYF.

V usage is TRBV18 and J usage is TRBJ2-1, with TRBD2 matching over 13 bases. The germline V gene has CDR1 KGHSH and CDR2 LQKENI. The CDR3 is made up of 15 amino acids. The junction had 4 bases not matched to a gene; V was cut back by 0 bases and J by 11 bases. The CDR3 DNA reads TGTGCCAGCTCACCACCCGGGACTAGCGGGGCTCAGCAGTTCTTC. Translating it yields CASSPPGTSGAQQFF.

The gene calls are TRBV5-6 and TRBJ2-7, with a possible D match to TRBD2 (7 bases). From germline, CDR1 is SGHDT and CDR2 YYEEEE. This CDR3 spans 12 amino acids. Trimming took off 0 bases at V and 10 bases at J, with 11 bases between the two ends. In DNA, the CDR3 is TGTGCCAGCAGCTTGGAGGGGGGGCCTCAGTACTTC. Encoded protein: CASSLEGGPQYF. The whole variable domain, filled in from reference TRBV5-6 and TRBJ2-7, reads DAGVTQSPTHLIKTRGQQVTLRCSPKSGHDTVSWYQQALGQGPQFIFQYYEEEERQRGNFPDRFSGHQFPNYSSELNVNALLLGDSALYLCASSLEGGPQYFGPGTRLTVT.

This clone was counted only a few times. The rearrangement joins TRBV11-3 to TRBJ1-1; TRBD1 matches 7 bases. The junction had 3 bases not matched to a gene; V was cut back by 5 bases and J by 3 bases. CDR3 length equals 13 residues. Germline V gene data show CDR1 as SGHNT and CDR2 as YENEEA. This chain's CDR3 is CASSTDRDTEAFF. As DNA, the CDR3 is TGTGCCAGCAGCACCGACAGGGACACTGAAGCTTTCTTT. Full variable domain (outside the CDR3, taken from reference TRBV11-3 and TRBJ1-1): EAGVVQSPRYKIIEKKQPVAFWCNPISGHNTLYWYLQNLGQGPELLIRYENEEAVDDSQLPKDRFSAERLKGVDSTLKIQPAELGDSAVYLCASSTDRDTEAFFGQGTRLTVV.

V is TRBV10-1 and J is TRBJ2-1; a weak D match, TRBD2 (5 bases). Per the germline V gene, CDR1 is WNHNN and CDR2 is SYGVQD (reference sequence). This CDR3 comprises 13 residues. V was shortened by 5 bases and J by 8 bases, with 13 bases between the two germline ends. The CDR3 here is CASSRDYRYEQFF. Here the CDR3 DNA reads TGCGCCAGCAGTCGTGACTACCGCTATGAGCAGTTCTTC.

This clone occurred once. The chain has TRBV28 and TRBJ2-3; no reliable D call. Per the germline V gene, CDR1 is MDHEN and CDR2 is SYDVKM. Trimming cost V 6 bases and J 2 bases, with 6 bases left between them. This CDR3 spans 12 amino acids. Here the CDR3 DNA reads TGTGCCAGCAGCTCCCCCACAGATACGCAGTATTTT. It is translated as CASSSPTDTQYF.

The chain carries TRBV12-5 and TRBJ1-5; D ambiguous. V was cut by 6 bases and J by 0 bases, with 6 bases left in between. The germline CDR1 and CDR2 sequences are LGHNT and FRNRAP. This CDR3 is built from 13 residues. In DNA, the CDR3 is TGTGCTAGTGGCTTAGATAGCAATCAGCCCCAGCATTTT. It encodes CASGLDSNQPQHF.

This clone has only a few counts. The rearrangement uses TRBV7-9 and TRBJ2-7, with 11 positions matching TRBD2. V was clipped by 6 bases and J by 5 bases; unmatched bases: 6. Per the germline V gene, CDR1 is SEHNR and CDR2 is FQNEAQ (reference sequence). The CDR3 has 14 residues. The CDR3 spells CASSTSGSSNEQYF. The CDR3 nucleotides are TGTGCCAGCAGTACTAGCGGGAGTTCGAACGAGCAGTACTTC. Full variable domain (rest looked up from reference TRBV7-9 and TRBJ2-7): DTGVSQNPRHKITKRGQNVTFRCDPISEHNRLYWYRQTLGQGPEFLTYFQNEAQLEKSRLLSDRFSAERPKGSFSTLEIQRTEQGDSAMYLCASSTSGSSNEQYFGPGTRLTVT.

The chain joins TRBV15 to TRBJ1-5; the D gene is possibly TRBD1 (5 bases). Germline V gene data show CDR1 as LNHNV and CDR2 as YYDKDF (reference sequence). This CDR3 spans 14 amino acids. Trimming cost V 1 base and J 7 bases, with 11 bases left between them. The DNA of the CDR3 is TGTGCCACCAGCAGAGTAGGCAGGGAACAGCCCCAGCATTTT. Amino acid sequence: CATSRVGREQPQHF.

The chain carries TRBV7-3 and TRBJ2-7; D uncertain. From germline, CDR1 is SGHTA and CDR2 FQGTGA. CDR3 length equals 13 residues. Trimming cost V 5 bases and J 2 bases, with 10 bases left between them. Written as DNA, the CDR3 is TGTGCCAGCAGCACCGACTCCACCTACGAGCAGTACTTC. Translating gives CASSTDSTYEQYF.

V usage is TRBV14 and J usage is TRBJ2-2; 7 nucleotides match TRBD2. The CDR3 is made up of 16 amino acids. In germline, CDR1 is SGHDN, CDR2 FVKESK. J was trimmed by 3 bases and V by 5 bases; bases with no gene match: 9. CDR3 protein: CASSKISGMDTGELFF. For the CDR3, the DNA is TGTGCCAGCAGCAAGATCAGCGGGATGGACACCGGGGAGCTGTTTTTT.

The rearrangement uses TRBV2 and TRBJ2-1; D might be TRBD2 (5 bases). Trimming pared 5 bases from V and 4 bases from J, leaving 12 bases between. Germline V gene data show CDR1 as SNHLY and CDR2 as FYNNEI. The CDR3 covers 14 residues. CDR3 in amino acids: CASSPGRGYNEQFF. The CDR3 DNA sequence: TGTGCCAGCAGTCCTGGACGGGGTTACAATGAGCAGTTCTTC.

The CDR3 DNA is TGTGCCAGCAGCTCCAGGACAACGGATACGCAGTATTTT. Translating it yields CASSSRTTDTQYF. This sequence joins TRBV7-9 and TRBJ2-3; weak D call: TRBD1 (5 bases). CDR1 SEHNR and CDR2 FQNEAQ come from the germline V gene (reference sequence). Between the trimmed V and J ends, which lost 4 bases and 6 bases, there was a span of 11 bases. This CDR3 region has 13 residues.

The chain joins TRBV9 to TRBJ1-4; no definite D call. The germline CDR1 and CDR2 sequences are SGDLS and YYNGEE. The CDR3 contains 16 residues. V gave up 0 bases and J gave up 5 bases, with 14 bases separating them. The CDR3 nucleotides read TGTGCCAGCAGCGTAGGGACTTCTGGAGGGAATGAAAAACTGTTTTTT. Amino acids: CASSVGTSGGNEKLFF.